This T cell receptor (beta chain) was captured by sequencing in a study of T cell responses to AZD1222 COVID-19 vaccine. V dropped 8 bases and J dropped 3 bases, with 11 bases sitting between them. This CDR3 spans 12 amino acids. Germline V lookup: CDR1 WNHNN, CDR2 SYGVQD (reference sequence). Clones were sequenced by immunoSEQ multiplex PCR, and TCRdb holds only the in-frame ones, with some missing. The sample includes 130,000 or so clones, 80% to 90% of them seen just once. This specimen was peripheral blood, taken on day 0 of MenACWY control vaccination. The clonotype was recovered from an adult in good health. V and J are TRBV10-1 and TRBJ2-7, with D uncertain. The CDR3 here is CASSDYLYEQYF. In DNA form, the CDR3 reads TGCGCCAGCTCGGATTATCTCTACGAGCAGTACTTC.